This T cell receptor beta chain was captured by sequencing in a study of Graves' ophthalmopathy and Graves' hyperthyroidism. There are many counts of this clonotype. RNA transcripts were the template, and TCR beta CDR3 regions were amplified from them. Second-round multiplex PCR came after first-round RT-PCR with HTBI primers. MiXCR was run by TCRdb on the multiplex PCR reads, yielding one entry per CDR3 protein. The data hold 600,000 to 700,000 distinct CDR3 sequences, with about two fifths observed a single time. The sample consisted of peripheral blood. The clonotype originates from an adult man with Graves' ophthalmopathy.

The CDR3 DNA sequence: TGTGCCAGCCTCAGAGGGACTGAAGCTTTCTTT. It is translated as CASLRGTEAFF. This chain uses TRBV25-1 with TRBJ1-1; D remains unclear. Trimming pared 8 bases from V and 5 bases from J, leaving 9 bases between. CDR1 and CDR2 from the germline V gene are MGHDK and SYGVNS. The CDR3 sequence is 11 residues long.